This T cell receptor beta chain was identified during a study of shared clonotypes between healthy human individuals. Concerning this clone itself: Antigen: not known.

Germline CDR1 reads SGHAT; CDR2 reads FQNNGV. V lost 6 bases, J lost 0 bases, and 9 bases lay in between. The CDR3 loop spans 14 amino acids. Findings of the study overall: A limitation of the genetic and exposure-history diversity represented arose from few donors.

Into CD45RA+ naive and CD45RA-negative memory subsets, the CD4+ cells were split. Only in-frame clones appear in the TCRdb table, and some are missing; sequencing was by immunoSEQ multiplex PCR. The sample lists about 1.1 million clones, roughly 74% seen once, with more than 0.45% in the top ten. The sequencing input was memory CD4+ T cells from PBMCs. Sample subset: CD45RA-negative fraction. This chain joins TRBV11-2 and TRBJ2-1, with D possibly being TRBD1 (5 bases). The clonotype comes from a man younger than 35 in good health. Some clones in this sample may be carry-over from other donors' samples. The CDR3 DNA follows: TGTGCCAGCAGACAGACAGTCTCCTACAATGAGCAGTTCTTC. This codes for CASRQTVSYNEQFF.